This passage covers 28 T cell receptor beta chains from one sample sequenced in a study of T cell changes during pregnancy in multiple sclerosis. Clones were sequenced by immunoSEQ multiplex PCR, and TCRdb holds only the in-frame ones, with some missing. The table lists 65,000 to 85,000 clones, approximately 95% of them singletons. This material consisted of CD4+ T cells from peripheral blood mononuclear cells, taken after pregnancy. These TCRs come from a female donor with multiple sclerosis, enrolled in a pregnancy study.

The V gene is TRBV6-5, the J gene TRBJ1-4, with D maybe TRBD1 (5 bases). Germline V lookup: CDR1 MNHEY, CDR2 SVGAGI. CDR3 length equals 15 residues. V dropped 0 bases and J dropped 9 bases, with 14 bases sitting between them. DNA of the CDR3: TGTGCCAGCAGTTACTCGACAGCCTTGCACCAAAAACTGTTTTTT. The encoded protein is CASSYSTALHQKLFF.

J is TRBJ2-7 and V is TRBV27; 15 bases match TRBD2. The CDR3 consists of 21 residues. The J segment lost 1 base and the V segment lost 1 base, leaving 14 bases of the junction unmatched. Germline V gives CDR1 MNHEY, CDR2 SMNVEV (reference sequence). The CDR3 loop is CASSLFGRTSGRADQSYEQYF. The CDR3 DNA reads TGTGCCAGCAGTTTATTTGGTAGGACTAGCGGGAGGGCCGATCAATCCTACGAGCAGTACTTC.

The rearrangement joins TRBV5-1 to TRBJ1-2; D gene unclear. The CDR3 sequence is 11 residues long. Trimming pared 4 bases from V and 8 bases from J, leaving 9 bases between. Germline V gene lookup returns CDR1 SGHRS and CDR2 YFSETQ. The chain's CDR3 is CASSASRGYTF. The CDR3 DNA reads as TGCGCCAGCAGCGCCTCGAGAGGCTACACCTTC.

The chain couples TRBV11-2 to TRBJ2-7; 9 nucleotides align to TRBD1. The germline gives CDR1 SGHAT, CDR2 FQNNGV. Trimming cost V 5 bases and J 3 bases; bases outside gene matches: 5. The CDR3 is made up of 14 amino acids. CDR3 residues: CASSTRDRVYEQYF. The CDR3 DNA sequence: TGTGCCAGCAGCACCCGGGACAGGGTCTACGAGCAGTACTTC.

V gene TRBV9 combines with J gene TRBJ2-1; TRBD2 agrees at 13 bases. The J segment lost 1 base and the V segment lost 4 bases, leaving 17 bases of the junction unmatched. This CDR3 is 21 amino acids long. Germline assignment: CDR1 SGDLS and CDR2 YYNGEE. This CDR3 is CASSPPPSTSGRTLSYNEQFF. The CDR3 bases are TGTGCCAGCAGCCCTCCCCCCTCGACTAGCGGGAGGACACTATCCTACAATGAGCAGTTCTTC.

The V call is TRBV6-5, the J call TRBJ2-1, with 9 bases that match TRBD1. CDR1 and CDR2 (germline): MNHEY, SVGAGI. This CDR3 has 15 amino acids. V gave up 5 bases and J gave up 7 bases; unmatched junction bases: 9. CDR3 DNA sequence: TGTGCCAGCAGTCCTCGACAGGGGGTAAGGAATGAGCAGTTCTTC. It encodes CASSPRQGVRNEQFF.

The chain couples TRBV19 to TRBJ2-7; TRBD1 might be the D (6 bases). Germline CDR1 is LNHDA and CDR2 is SQIVND (reference sequence). CDR3 length equals 15 residues. V was pared by 1 base and J by 0 bases, with 10 bases between. This CDR3 reads CASSIGGGHSYEQYF. CDR3 DNA sequence: TGTGCCAGTAGTATAGGTGGGGGACACTCCTACGAGCAGTACTTC.

This chain links TRBV28 with TRBJ2-5, with D tentatively TRBD2 (5 bases). The germline V and J ends were trimmed by 1 base and 1 base, with 13 bases remaining between them. The CDR3 is 16 residues long. In germline, CDR1 is MDHEN, CDR2 SYDVKM. CDR3 nucleotides: TGTGCCAGCAGTTTATCTCAAGGACTTCGCCAAGAGACCCAGTACTTC. Amino acids: CASSLSQGLRQETQYF.

The chain is built from TRBV7-9 and TRBJ2-2; TRBD1 might be the D (6 bases). V lost 3 bases, J lost 3 bases, and 8 bases lay in between. CDR1 and CDR2 (germline): SEHNR, FQNEAQ (reference sequence). This CDR3 has 14 residues. The DNA of the CDR3 is TGTGCCAGCAGCTTGGGGGCGGACACCGGGGAGCTGTTTTTT. Residues: CASSLGADTGELFF.

This clone was observed a few times. The chain joins TRBV10-3 to TRBJ2-3, with 11 bases aligning to TRBD2. The J segment lost 5 bases and the V segment lost 2 bases, leaving 0 bases of the junction unmatched. The CDR3 runs to 14 residues. Germline V CDR1 and CDR2: ENHRY, SYGVKD. CDR3 coding DNA: TGTGCCATCAGTGAGACTAGCGGGAGAGATACGCAGTATTTT. Translated: CAISETSGRDTQYF.

This chain links TRBV30 with TRBJ2-3; 15 nucleotides match TRBD2. The J segment lost 2 bases and the V segment lost 1 base, leaving 4 bases of the junction unmatched. The germline CDR1 and CDR2 sequences are GTSNPN and SVGIG (reference sequence). The CDR3 is 17 residues long. The DNA for the CDR3 is TGTGCCTGGAGTGCTTGGACTAGCGGGAGGGCCACAGATACGCAGTATTTT. Encoded protein: CAWSAWTSGRATDTQYF.

Notes on this clone: Sequence at one end of the junction differs from germline and may be a read error. DNA of the CDR3: TGTGCCAGCTCGCCACAAACGGGGGGCAATGAGCAGTTCTTC. This sequence encodes CASSPQTGGNEQFF. The chain combines TRBV18 with TRBJ2-1; 7 bases line up with TRBD2. CDR3 length: 14 residues. The germline V gene encodes CDR1 KGHSH and CDR2 LQKENI.

The gene calls are TRBV21-1 and TRBJ2-2; the table assigns TRBD2, which was not confirmed against the DNA. TRBV21-1 constitutes a pseudogene. This CDR3 has 15 amino acids. The DNA of the CDR3 is TGTGCCAGCAGCTCCGGGACTAGCGGCACCGGGGAGCTGTTTTTT. Translated, it gives CASSSGTSGTGELFF.

In regard to this clone: The germline gene is not matched at one end of the junction; a read error may be the cause. V and J are TRBV7-7 and TRBJ2-2; maybe TRBD1 (6 bases). CDR1 is SSHAT, CDR2 FNYEAQ, per germline (reference sequence). The CDR3 totals 17 residues. The CDR3 sequence is CASSPMPGQMNTGELFF. DNA of the CDR3: TGTGCTAGCAGCCCCATGCCCGGACAGATGAACACCGGGGAGCTGTTTTTT.

This clone came up once. The chain is built from TRBV7-2 and TRBJ2-7; 10 bases match TRBD2. The CDR3 covers 16 residues. Looked up from germline, CDR1 is SGHTA and CDR2 is FQGNSA. The junction had 10 bases not matched to a gene; V was cut back by 5 bases and J by 3 bases. CDR3 nucleotides: TGTGCCAGCAGCCCAGACCGACTAGCGGGTTTCTACGAGCAGTACTTC. This sequence encodes CASSPDRLAGFYEQYF. Full variable domain (missing parts from reference TRBV7-2 and TRBJ2-7): GAGVSQSPSNKVTEKGKDVELRCDPISGHTALYWYRQSLGQGLEFLIYFQGNSAPDKSGLPSDRFSAERTGGSVSTLTIQRTQQEDSAVYLCASSPDRLAGFYEQYFGPGTRLTVT.

CDR3 coding DNA: TGTGCCAGCAGCTCCGGTATTAGCTCCTACAATGAGCAGTTCTTC. The encoded protein is CASSSGISSYNEQFF. The gene calls are TRBV11-3 and TRBJ2-1; D not resolved. Trimming cost V 4 bases and J 0 bases, with 10 bases left between them. Germline V gene data show CDR1 as SGHNT and CDR2 as YENEEA. There are 15 residues in the CDR3.

The rearrangement links TRBV11-2 to TRBJ2-7; a weak D match, TRBD2 (6 bases). The CDR3 contains 17 residues. Germline V gene data show CDR1 as SGHAT and CDR2 as FQNNGV. V lost 4 bases to trimming and J lost 0 bases, with 19 bases between them. The CDR3 loop is CASSSIVSGLYSYEQYF. CDR3 sequence (DNA): TGTGCCAGCAGCTCAATAGTATCGGGACTGTACTCCTACGAGCAGTACTTC.

The gene calls are TRBV7-9 and TRBJ2-7; possible D gene TRBD1, 6 bases. The CDR3 length is 15 residues. CDR1 SEHNR and CDR2 FQNEAQ come from the germline V gene (reference sequence). V was shortened by 3 bases and J by 0 bases, with 12 bases between the two germline ends. DNA of the CDR3: TGTGCCAGCAGCTTCTCAGGGGCCCGCTCCTACGAGCAGTACTTC. It is translated as CASSFSGARSYEQYF.

This sequence joins TRBV7-8 and TRBJ2-7, with TRBD2 identical over 12 bases. The CDR3 spans 17 residues. The V gene end was trimmed by 1 base and the J gene end by 8 bases; junction bases not matched to a gene: 12. Germline V gene lookup returns CDR1 SGHVS and CDR2 FQNEAQ. CDR3 sequence: CASSLEVPTSGSLKQYF. Written as DNA, the CDR3 is TGTGCCAGCAGCTTAGAGGTACCGACTAGCGGGAGTCTGAAGCAGTACTTC.

The chain couples TRBV28 to TRBJ2-1; tentatively, D is TRBD2 (5 bases). Germline CDR1 and CDR2: MDHEN and SYDVKM. The ends were cut back, 5 bases at V and 8 bases at J, with 10 bases in the middle. This CDR3 is 12 amino acids long. The CDR3 nucleotides read TGTGCCAGCAGTCCGTTTAGCGATGAGCAGTTCTTC. This sequence encodes CASSPFSDEQFF.

This chain joins TRBV6-5 and TRBJ2-7; 8 bases line up with TRBD2. The CDR3 totals 16 residues. V lost 2 bases to trimming and J lost 3 bases; unmatched junction nucleotides: 9. The germline CDR1 and CDR2 sequences are MNHEY and SVGAGI. CDR3 sequence (DNA): TGTGCCAGCAGTTACGACTACAGCGGGAGATTCTACGAGCAGTACTTC. As protein: CASSYDYSGRFYEQYF.

The gene calls are TRBV19 and TRBJ2-4; TRBD1 matches 12 bases. Germline V gene sequence: CDR1 LNHDA, CDR2 SQIVND (reference sequence). CDR3 length equals 16 residues. Germline trimming cut 4 bases from V and 8 bases from J; bases unmatched to any gene: 9. The DNA for the CDR3 is TGTGCCAGTAGTAAACCGGGACAGGGGGCTGTGGACATTCAGTACTTC. It yields the protein CASSKPGQGAVDIQYF. Filled out from reference TRBV19 and TRBJ2-4, the complete variable domain reads DGGITQSPKYLFRKEGQNVTLSCEQNLNHDAMYWYRQDPGQGLRLIYYSQIVNDFQKGDIAEGYSVSREKKESFPLTVTSAQKNPTAFYLCASSKPGQGAVDIQYFGAGTRLSVL.

The chain carries TRBV14 and TRBJ1-1, with D tentatively TRBD1 (6 bases). Germline CDR1 is SGHDN and CDR2 is FVKESK. Trimming cost V 0 bases and J 3 bases, with 17 bases left between them. This CDR3 contains 17 residues. The CDR3 DNA follows: TGTGCCAGCAGCCAAGATAGGTGGGGGGGCTGGGACACTGAAGCTTTCTTT. This translates into CASSQDRWGGWDTEAFF.

V usage is TRBV27 and J usage is TRBJ2-7, with D possibly matching TRBD2 (5 bases). Trimming cost V 2 bases and J 5 bases, with 10 bases left between them. The germline V gene encodes CDR1 MNHEY and CDR2 SMNVEV (reference sequence). The CDR3 covers 13 residues. The CDR3 nucleotides read TGTGCCAGCAGTTTACGAGGGTTCGACGAGCAGTACTTC. Translating it yields CASSLRGFDEQYF.

This sequence joins TRBV6-6 and TRBJ2-7; 10 bases are a match to TRBD1. Germline CDR1 MNHNY, CDR2 SVGAGI (reference sequence). Trimming cost V 8 bases and J 1 base; bases outside gene matches: 2. The CDR3 extends over 13 amino acids. The CDR3, as DNA: TGTGCCAGCGGACAGGGGGGGTCCTACGAGCAGTACTTC. Protein: CASGQGGSYEQYF.

The chain joins TRBV2 to TRBJ1-3; a possible D gene is TRBD1 (6 bases). This CDR3 contains 13 residues. Germline V gives CDR1 SNHLY, CDR2 FYNNEI. V gave up 5 bases and J gave up 2 bases, with 7 bases separating them. CDR3 amino acids: CASSTGPGNTIYF. DNA for the CDR3: TGTGCCAGCAGTACAGGGCCTGGAAACACCATATATTTT.

J is TRBJ1-4 and V is TRBV5-1; D unresolved. Germline values: CDR1 SGHRS, CDR2 YFSETQ. The V and J ends lost 0 bases and 6 bases respectively, with 9 bases between them. CDR3 length equals 14 residues. CDR3 protein: CASSLVTGDEKLFF. The CDR3 DNA reads as TGCGCCAGCAGCTTGGTGACCGGGGATGAAAAACTGTTTTTT.

V is TRBV9 and J is TRBJ2-7, with a tentative D call TRBD1 (6 bases). Looked up from germline, CDR1 is SGDLS and CDR2 is YYNGEE. Trimming pared 0 bases from V and 7 bases from J, leaving 14 bases between. The CDR3 runs to 14 residues. CDR3: CASSVDTGSEEQYF. CDR3 coding DNA: TGTGCCAGCAGCGTAGATACAGGGTCGGAAGAGCAGTACTTC.